These T cell receptor beta chains were read from a single sample in a study of blood T cell repertoires in COVID-19. Sequencing used immunoSEQ multiplex PCR; TCRdb keeps in-frame clones, though not all of them. The table has 55,000 to 70,000 clones, around four fifths seen once; the top ten hold around 3.8%. Input material: peripheral blood. The receptor set was obtained from a woman of 80 years or more with acute or convalescent COVID-19. Both conserved end residues are part of each CDR3. For some rows the clone size is stated as once, few or many, or as a class when expanded; others skip it.

cdr3_aa v_call clone_size
CASSLQRTSGRAGTQYF TRBV7-3 NA
CASSPGLAGAYEQYF TRBV27 NA
CASSPYHLVRGSSYNEQFF TRBV18 NA
CAVGPLSGNTIYF TRBV30 NA
CASSLAGGMRANEQFF TRBV5-1 few
CASTSLTTGMNTEAFF TRBV27 NA
CASSLNSLEGEKLFF TRBV9 NA
CASSPPRTSGGGASGANVLTF TRBV18 NA
CASSLAQTWAGYEQYF TRBV7-9 NA
CANRRRESGGYTF TRBV2 NA
CAWTDRVGEQYF TRBV30 NA
CASSLSRPNGYTF TRBV28 NA
CASSGDIRTSGAEAFF TRBV11-1 NA
CASSQGAASLSSGANVLTF TRBV4-3 NA
CAWSPSRNYGYTF TRBV30 NA
CASGLGTGYVDGYTF TRBV12-5 NA
CATPPQRSSYEQYF TRBV7-6 NA
CASSLSGSNYNEQFF TRBV7-2 once
CASSYKSGDPAPGANVLTF TRBV27 NA
CAISDLQASDYEQYF TRBV10-3 medium-sized
CASSYAGASTGELFF TRBV6-6 NA
CASSVEGAYGYTF TRBV9 NA
CASTLRLASTDTQYF TRBV2 NA
CASTPTSGSYNEQFF TRBV5-4 once
CASRGPGYNSPLHF TRBV21-1 NA
CSVWAGTANYGYTF TRBV29-1 NA
CASSLSLQSYNEQFF TRBV5-1 NA
CSARVLRGYTF TRBV20-1 once